This T cell receptor (beta chain) comes out of a study of response to subunit inactivated influenza vaccine. TCRdb re-called the RT-PCR reads through MiXCR, storing one row per CDR3 protein. Of 450,000 to 600,000 distinct CDR3 sequences in the sample, more than 15% were seen once. This CDR3 has 12 residues. General study points: There was a suggestion from the authors that each seasonal influenza vaccination recruits few new T cells.

Ten or more counts support this clonotype. What it binds is unknown. The chain recombines TRBV21-1 with TRBJ2-3. TRBV21-1 is an annotated pseudogene. Here the sequenced sample was CD4+ T cells sorted from PBMCs, taken less than 30 months after vaccination. The receptor was derived from a man aged 50 to 69 who received an inactivated influenza vaccine. The CDR3 sequence: CASSKDTDTQYF. The CDR3 nucleotides read TGTGCCAGCAGCAAAGATACAGATACGCAGTATTTT.